The source of this TCR beta chain is a study of T cell repertoires in cytomegalovirus infection. This clonotype was recorded a few times. Antigen unknown. The junction had 5 bases not matched to a gene; V was cut back by 3 bases and J by 3 bases. CDR1 and CDR2 (germline): SEHNR, FQNEAQ (reference sequence). This CDR3 spans 15 amino acids. MiXCR, applied by TCRdb to the reads, yields one record per CDR3 protein. The sample contains 830,000 or so distinct CDR3 sequences, approximately 29% of which appear only once. The chain has TRBV7-9 and TRBJ1-2; 9 nucleotides line up with TRBD1. Source: cultured CD8+ T cells from PBMCs, taken from culture after CMV antigen stimulation. This clonotype was obtained from a human donor in good health (CMV status not recorded). Some clones in this sample may be carry-over from other donors' samples. The CDR3 DNA reads TGTGCCAGCAGCTTCGGACAGGGGTTGGACTATGGCTACACCTTC. Amino acid sequence: CASSFGQGLDYGYTF.